This T cell receptor beta chain was recovered during a study of blood T cell repertoires in COVID-19. Assay used: immunoSEQ multiplex PCR; TCRdb lists only in-frame clones, some missing. The data show about 48,000 clones, with about three quarters seen just once and about 18% held by the top ten. This clone was found a few times. CDR1 and CDR2 (germline): SGHNT, YENEEA. V lost 3 bases and J 5 bases, leaving 14 bases between the germline ends. This CDR3 has 15 residues. The receptor's source is a human donor with active or convalescent COVID-19. The donor label of this sample is uncertain. Input material: peripheral blood. The V call is TRBV11-3, the J call TRBJ2-1, with D perhaps TRBD1 (6 bases). This chain's CDR3 is CASSFPQGIDNEQFF. The CDR3 DNA is TGTGCCAGCAGCTTCCCACAGGGTATCGACAATGAGCAGTTCTTC. Filled out from reference TRBV11-3 and TRBJ2-1, the complete variable domain reads EAGVVQSPRYKIIEKKQPVAFWCNPISGHNTLYWYLQNLGQGPELLIRYENEEAVDDSQLPKDRFSAERLKGVDSTLKIQPAELGDSAVYLCASSFPQGIDNEQFFGPGTRLTVL.